The T cell receptor (beta chain) under discussion was sequenced for a study of T cells after yellow fever vaccination. Background on the study: Preparation used SMART-Seq v4 Ultra Low Input for the low-cell-number fractions. Study-wide results and caveats: Once the booster was given, most primary-vaccination clones reappeared, at about 95% for CD4 and over 75% for CD8.

Note on this clonotype: Its antigen is undetermined.

This CDR3 has 17 amino acids. After removal of 4 bases from V and 0 bases from J, the junction contained 8 bases not matched to a gene. CDR1 is MNHEY and CDR2 is SMNVEV in the germline V gene (reference sequence). UMIs and a universal primer site were added when TCR cDNA was made by 5'RACE template switching. TCRdb fed the 5' RACE reads into MiXCR, producing one record per CDR3 protein. The repertoire holds under 400,000 distinct CDR3 sequences, with approximately 10% as singletons. The specimen comprised PBMCs, sampled on the day of the first yellow fever vaccination. The chain has TRBV27 and TRBJ1-1; TRBD1 matches at 10 bases. This TCR was recovered from a young man who received the YFV17D yellow fever vaccine. CDR3 loop: CASSSNPGQGLNTEAFF. The CDR3 DNA reads as TGTGCCAGCAGTTCAAATCCGGGACAGGGGCTGAACACTGAAGCTTTCTTT.